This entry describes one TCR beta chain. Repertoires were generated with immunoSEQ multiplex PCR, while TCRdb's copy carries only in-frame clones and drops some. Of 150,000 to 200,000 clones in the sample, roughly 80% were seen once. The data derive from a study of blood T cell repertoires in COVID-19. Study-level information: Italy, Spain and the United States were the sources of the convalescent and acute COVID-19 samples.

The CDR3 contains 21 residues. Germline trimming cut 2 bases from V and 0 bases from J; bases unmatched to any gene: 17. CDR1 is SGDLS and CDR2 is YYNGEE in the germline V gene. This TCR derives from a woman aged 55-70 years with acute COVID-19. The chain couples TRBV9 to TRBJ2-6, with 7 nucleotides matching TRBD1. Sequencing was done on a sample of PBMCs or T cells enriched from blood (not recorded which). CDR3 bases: TGTGCCAGCAGCGTCTTAAAAACTGACAGGGTTAGGGCCTCTGGGGCCAACGTCCTGACTTTC. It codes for CASSVLKTDRVRASGANVLTF.